The present entry profiles one T cell receptor (beta chain) with its context. The sample is drawn from a study of regulatory T cells in long-lasting Graves disease. The CDR3 has 12 amino acids. The J segment lost 5 bases and the V segment lost 5 bases, leaving 2 bases of the junction unmatched. CDR1 and CDR2 from the germline V gene are SEHNR and FQNEAQ (reference sequence). Time point specified: persistent/refractory GD, antithyroid drugs over 5 years with positive TRAb. Preparation of the TCR library used RNA extracted from PBMCs. Arm-PCR of CDR3 regions and iRepertoire HTBI primers were the basis on which TCR beta libraries were built. TCRdb re-derived calls from the multiplex PCR reads in MiXCR, one entry per CDR3 protein. The sample shows about 460,000 distinct CDR3 sequences, less than 25% of them seen only once.

The sequence was obtained from a female donor with Graves disease. Sequenced material: peripheral blood mononuclear cells (PBMCs), taken when the disease was refractory, from a patient treated with antithyroid drugs. The V and J genes are TRBV7-9 and TRBJ2-5; 7 positions agree with TRBD1. The CDR3 reads CASSTGVETQYF. The CDR3 DNA sequence: TGTGCCAGCAGCACAGGGGTGGAGACCCAGTACTTC.